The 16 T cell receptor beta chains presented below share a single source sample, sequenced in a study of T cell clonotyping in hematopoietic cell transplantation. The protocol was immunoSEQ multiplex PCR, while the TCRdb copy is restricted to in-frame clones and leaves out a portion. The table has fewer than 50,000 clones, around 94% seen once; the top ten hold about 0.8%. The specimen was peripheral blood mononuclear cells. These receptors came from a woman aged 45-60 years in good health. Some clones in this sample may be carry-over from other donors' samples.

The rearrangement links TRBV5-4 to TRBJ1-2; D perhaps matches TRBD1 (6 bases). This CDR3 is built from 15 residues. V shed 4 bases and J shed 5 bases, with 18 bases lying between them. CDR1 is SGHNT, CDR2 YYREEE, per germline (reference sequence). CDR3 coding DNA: TGTGCCAGCAGCAGAGACGAAGGGGGGTTGTATGGCTACACCTTC. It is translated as CASSRDEGGLYGYTF.

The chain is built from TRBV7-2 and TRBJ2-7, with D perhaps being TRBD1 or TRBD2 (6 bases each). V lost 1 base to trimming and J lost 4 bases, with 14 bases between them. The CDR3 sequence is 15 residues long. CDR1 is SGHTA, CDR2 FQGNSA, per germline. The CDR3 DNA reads TGTGCCAGCAGCTTAGAGGGGGGTCTCGGGTACGAGCAGTACTTC. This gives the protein CASSLEGGLGYEQYF.

The CDR3 DNA is TGTGCCAGCAGCCCCCGGAACAGGGGGCAGGATGGAAACACCATATATTTT. Protein product: CASSPRNRGQDGNTIYF. The gene calls are TRBV7-9 and TRBJ1-3, with 9 positions matching TRBD1. CDR3 size: 17 residues. Germline values: CDR1 SEHNR, CDR2 FQNEAQ (reference sequence). V lost 5 bases to trimming and J lost 3 bases; unmatched junction nucleotides: 11.

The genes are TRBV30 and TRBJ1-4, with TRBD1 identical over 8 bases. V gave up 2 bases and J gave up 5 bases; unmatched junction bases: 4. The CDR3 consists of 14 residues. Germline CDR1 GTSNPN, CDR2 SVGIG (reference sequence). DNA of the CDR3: TGTGCCTGGAGTCGGACAGGGAAAAATGAAAAACTGTTTTTT. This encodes CAWSRTGKNEKLFF.

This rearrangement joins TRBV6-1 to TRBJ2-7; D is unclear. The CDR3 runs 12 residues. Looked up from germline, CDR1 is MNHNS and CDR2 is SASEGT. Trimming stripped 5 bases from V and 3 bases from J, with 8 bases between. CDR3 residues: CASSSAIYEQYF. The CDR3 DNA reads TGTGCCAGCAGTTCGGCGATCTACGAGCAGTACTTC.

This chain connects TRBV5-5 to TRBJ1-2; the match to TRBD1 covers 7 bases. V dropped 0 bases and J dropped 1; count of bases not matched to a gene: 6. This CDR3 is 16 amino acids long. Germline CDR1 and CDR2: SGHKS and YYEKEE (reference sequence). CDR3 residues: CASSLVKGDSNYGYTF. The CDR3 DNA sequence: TGTGCCAGCAGCTTGGTGAAAGGGGACAGTAACTATGGCTACACCTTC.

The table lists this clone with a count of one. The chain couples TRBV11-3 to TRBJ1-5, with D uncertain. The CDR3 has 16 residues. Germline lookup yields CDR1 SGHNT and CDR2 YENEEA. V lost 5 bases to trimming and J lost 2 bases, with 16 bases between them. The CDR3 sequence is CASSALRTVGNQPQHF. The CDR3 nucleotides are TGTGCCAGCAGCGCATTAAGGACCGTCGGCAATCAGCCCCAGCATTTT.

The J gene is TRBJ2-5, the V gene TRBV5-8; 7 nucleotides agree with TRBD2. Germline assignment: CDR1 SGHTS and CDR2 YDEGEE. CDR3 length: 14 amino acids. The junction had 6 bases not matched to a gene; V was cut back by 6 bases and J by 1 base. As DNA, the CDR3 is TGTGCCAGCACCGATAGCGGGCCCCAAGAGACCCAGTACTTC. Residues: CASTDSGPQETQYF.

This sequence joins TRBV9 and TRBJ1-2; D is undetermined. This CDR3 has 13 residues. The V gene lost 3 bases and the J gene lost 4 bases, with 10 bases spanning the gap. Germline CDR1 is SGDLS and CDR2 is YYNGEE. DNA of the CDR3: TGTGCCAGCAGCGGAGGGCAGATCTATGGCTACACCTTC. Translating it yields CASSGGQIYGYTF.

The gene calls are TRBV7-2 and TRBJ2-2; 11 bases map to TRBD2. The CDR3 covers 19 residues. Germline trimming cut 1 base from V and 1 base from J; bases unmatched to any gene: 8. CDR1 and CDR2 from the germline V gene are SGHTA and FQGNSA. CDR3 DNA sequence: TGTGCCAGCAGCTTAGTTCTAGTAGCGGGGGGGATGAACACCGGGGAGCTGTTTTTT. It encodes CASSLVLVAGGMNTGELFF.

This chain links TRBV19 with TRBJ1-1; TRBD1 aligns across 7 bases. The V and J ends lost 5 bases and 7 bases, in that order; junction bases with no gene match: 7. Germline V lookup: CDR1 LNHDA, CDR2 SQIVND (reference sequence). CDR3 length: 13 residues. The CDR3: CASSSQGWGEAFF. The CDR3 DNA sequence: TGTGCCAGTAGTTCACAGGGGTGGGGTGAAGCTTTCTTT. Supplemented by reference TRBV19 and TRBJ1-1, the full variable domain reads DGGITQSPKYLFRKEGQNVTLSCEQNLNHDAMYWYRQDPGQGLRLIYYSQIVNDFQKGDIAEGYSVSREKKESFPLTVTSAQKNPTAFYLCASSSQGWGEAFFGQGTRLTVV.

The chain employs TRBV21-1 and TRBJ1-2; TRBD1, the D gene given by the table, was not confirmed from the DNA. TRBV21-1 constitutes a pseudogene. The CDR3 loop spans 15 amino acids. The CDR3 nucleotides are TGTGCCAGCAGCAAGGACCCGACAGGGAACTATGGCTACACCTTC. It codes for CASSKDPTGNYGYTF.

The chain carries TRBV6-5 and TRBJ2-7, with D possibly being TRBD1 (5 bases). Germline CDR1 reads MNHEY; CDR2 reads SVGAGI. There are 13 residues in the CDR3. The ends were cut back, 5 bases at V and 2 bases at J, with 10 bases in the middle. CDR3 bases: TGTGCCAGCAGTCCGCGACAGCCCTACGAGCAGTACTTC. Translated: CASSPRQPYEQYF.

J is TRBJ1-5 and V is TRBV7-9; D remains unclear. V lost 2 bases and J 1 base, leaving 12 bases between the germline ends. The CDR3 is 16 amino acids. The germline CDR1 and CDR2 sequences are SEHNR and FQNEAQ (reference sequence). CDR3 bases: TGTGCCAGCAGCTTAAGTAAGTCAGGAAGCAATCAGCCCCAGCATTTT. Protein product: CASSLSKSGSNQPQHF.

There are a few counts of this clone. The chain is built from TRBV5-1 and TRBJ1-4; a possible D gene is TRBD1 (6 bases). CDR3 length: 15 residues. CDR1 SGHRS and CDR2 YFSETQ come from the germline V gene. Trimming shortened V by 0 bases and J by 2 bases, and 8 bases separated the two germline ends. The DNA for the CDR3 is TGCGCCAGCAGCTTGGCGACAGGTACTAATGAAAAACTGTTTTTT. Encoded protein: CASSLATGTNEKLFF.

CDR3 residues: CASRTTVWSTPNTEAFF. CDR3 nucleotides: TGTGCCAGCAGGACGACAGTTTGGTCAACCCCGAACACTGAAGCTTTCTTT. The rearrangement links TRBV27 to TRBJ1-1; TRBD1 might be the D (5 bases). The germline gives CDR1 MNHEY, CDR2 SMNVEV (reference sequence). There are 17 residues in the CDR3. With 6 bases removed from V and 1 base from J, the gap between germline ends came to 21 bases.